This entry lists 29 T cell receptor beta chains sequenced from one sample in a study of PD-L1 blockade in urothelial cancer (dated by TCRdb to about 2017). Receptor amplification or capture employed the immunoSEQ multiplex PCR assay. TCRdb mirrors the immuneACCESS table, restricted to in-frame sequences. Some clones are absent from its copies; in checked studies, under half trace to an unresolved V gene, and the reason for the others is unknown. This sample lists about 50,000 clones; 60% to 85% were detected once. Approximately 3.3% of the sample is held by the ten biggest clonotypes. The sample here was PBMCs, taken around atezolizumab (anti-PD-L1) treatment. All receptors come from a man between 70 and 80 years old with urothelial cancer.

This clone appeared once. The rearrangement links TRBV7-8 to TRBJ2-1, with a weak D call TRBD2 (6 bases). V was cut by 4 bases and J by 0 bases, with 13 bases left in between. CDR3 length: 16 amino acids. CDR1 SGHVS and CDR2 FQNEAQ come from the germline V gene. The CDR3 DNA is TGTGCCAGCAGCTCGCCCGGGACTCCCTCCTACAATGAGCAGTTCTTC. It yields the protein CASSSPGTPSYNEQFF.

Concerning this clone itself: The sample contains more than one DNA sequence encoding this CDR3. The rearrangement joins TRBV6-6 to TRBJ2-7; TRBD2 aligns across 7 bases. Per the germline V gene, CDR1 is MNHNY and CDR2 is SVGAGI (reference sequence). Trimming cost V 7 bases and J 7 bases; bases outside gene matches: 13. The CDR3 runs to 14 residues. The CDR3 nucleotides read TGTGCCAGCAACCTTGCGGCGGGAGTGGGAGAGCAGTACTTC. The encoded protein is CASNLAAGVGEQYF.

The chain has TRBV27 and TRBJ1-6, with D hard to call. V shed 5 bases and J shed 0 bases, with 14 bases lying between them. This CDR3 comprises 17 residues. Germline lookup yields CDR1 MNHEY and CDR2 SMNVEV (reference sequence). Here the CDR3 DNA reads TGTGCCAGCAGTCCCCGCGGGGTTGGCTCCTATAATTCACCCCTCCACTTT. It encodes CASSPRGVGSYNSPLHF.

The CDR3 here is CASSHTWENYGYTF. The CDR3 DNA reads as TGTGCCAGCAGCCATACCTGGGAGAACTATGGCTACACCTTC. This chain uses TRBV11-1 with TRBJ1-2; D uncertain. V lost 5 bases and J lost 2, with 12 bases in between. CDR3 length: 14 amino acids. CDR1 and CDR2 (germline): SGHAT, FQDESV (reference sequence).

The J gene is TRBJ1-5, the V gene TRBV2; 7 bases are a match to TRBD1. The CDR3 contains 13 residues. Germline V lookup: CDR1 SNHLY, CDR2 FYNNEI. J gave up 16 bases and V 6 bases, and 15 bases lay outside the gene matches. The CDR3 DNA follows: TGTGCCAGCAGCGGGGACAGCAGGACCCCACGACATTTT. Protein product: CASSGDSRTPRHF.

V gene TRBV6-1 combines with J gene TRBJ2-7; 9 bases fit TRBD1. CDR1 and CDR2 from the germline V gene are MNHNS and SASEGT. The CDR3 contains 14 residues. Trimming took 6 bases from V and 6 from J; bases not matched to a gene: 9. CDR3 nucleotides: TGTGCCAGCAGGAGACCGGGACAGGGAGGCGAGCAGTACTTC. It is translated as CASRRPGQGGEQYF.

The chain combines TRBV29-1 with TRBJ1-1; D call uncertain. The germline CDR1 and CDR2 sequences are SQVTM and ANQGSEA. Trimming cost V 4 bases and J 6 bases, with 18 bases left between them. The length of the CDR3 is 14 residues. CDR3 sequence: CSVATSGRVAEAFF. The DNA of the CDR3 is TGCAGCGTTGCCACGTCCGGGAGGGTGGCTGAAGCTTTCTTT. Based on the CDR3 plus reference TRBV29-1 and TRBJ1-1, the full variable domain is SAVISQKPSRDICQRGTSLTIQCQVDSQVTMMFWYRQQPGQSLTLIATANQGSEATYESGFVIDKFPISRPNLTFSTLTVSNMSPEDSSIYLCSVATSGRVAEAFFGQGTRLTVV.

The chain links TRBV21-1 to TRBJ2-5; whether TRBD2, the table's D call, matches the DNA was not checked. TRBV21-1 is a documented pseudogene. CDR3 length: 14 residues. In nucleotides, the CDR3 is TGTGCCAGCAGCCCCGGGAGAGGGGAAGAGACCCAGTACTTC. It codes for CASSPGRGEETQYF.

The CDR3 bases are TGTGCCAGCAGCCCCTCGAGCGGGGGTCACAATGAGCAGTTCTTC. It yields the protein CASSPSSGGHNEQFF. The rearrangement uses TRBV14 and TRBJ2-1, with 8 bases identical to TRBD2. The CDR3 is made up of 15 amino acids. The ends lost 4 bases at V and 5 bases at J; junction bases unmatched: 7. Germline CDR1 SGHDN, CDR2 FVKESK.

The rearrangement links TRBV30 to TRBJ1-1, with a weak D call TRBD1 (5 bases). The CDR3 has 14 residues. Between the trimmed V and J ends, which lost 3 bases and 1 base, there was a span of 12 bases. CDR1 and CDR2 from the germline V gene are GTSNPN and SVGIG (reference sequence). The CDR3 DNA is TGTGCCTGGAGGGGGGGACGGCGGAACACTGAAGCTTTCTTT. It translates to CAWRGGRRNTEAFF.

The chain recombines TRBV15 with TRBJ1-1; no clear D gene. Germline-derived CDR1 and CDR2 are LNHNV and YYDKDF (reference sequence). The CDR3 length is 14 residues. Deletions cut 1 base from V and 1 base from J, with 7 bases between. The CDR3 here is CATSRGGPNTEAFF. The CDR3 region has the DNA TGTGCCACCAGCAGAGGCGGGCCGAACACTGAAGCTTTCTTT.

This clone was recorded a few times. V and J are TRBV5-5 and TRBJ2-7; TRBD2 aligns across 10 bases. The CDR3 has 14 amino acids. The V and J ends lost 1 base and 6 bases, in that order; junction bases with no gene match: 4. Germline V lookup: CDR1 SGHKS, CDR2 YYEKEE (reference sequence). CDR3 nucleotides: TGTGCCAGCAGCTTGTTCAGCGGGGGGGCCGAGCAGTACTTC. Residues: CASSLFSGGAEQYF. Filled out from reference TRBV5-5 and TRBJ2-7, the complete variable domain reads DAGVTQSPTHLIKTRGQQVTLRCSPISGHKSVSWYQQVLGQGPQFIFQYYEKEERGRGNFPDRFSARQFPNYSSELNVNALLLGDSALYLCASSLFSGGAEQYFGPGTRLTVT.

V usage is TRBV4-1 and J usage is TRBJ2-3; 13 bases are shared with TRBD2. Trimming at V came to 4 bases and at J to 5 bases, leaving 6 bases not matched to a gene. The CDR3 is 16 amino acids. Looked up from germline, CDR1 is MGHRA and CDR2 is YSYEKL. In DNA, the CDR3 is TGCGCCAGCAGCCGAGGACTAGCGGGAGCTGGAGATACGCAGTATTTT. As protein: CASSRGLAGAGDTQYF.

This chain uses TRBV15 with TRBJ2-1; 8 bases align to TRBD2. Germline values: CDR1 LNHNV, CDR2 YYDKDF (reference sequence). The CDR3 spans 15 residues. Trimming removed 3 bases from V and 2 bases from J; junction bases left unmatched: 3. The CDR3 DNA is TGTGCCACCAGCAGGACTAGCGAAACCTACAATGAGCAGTTCTTC. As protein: CATSRTSETYNEQFF.

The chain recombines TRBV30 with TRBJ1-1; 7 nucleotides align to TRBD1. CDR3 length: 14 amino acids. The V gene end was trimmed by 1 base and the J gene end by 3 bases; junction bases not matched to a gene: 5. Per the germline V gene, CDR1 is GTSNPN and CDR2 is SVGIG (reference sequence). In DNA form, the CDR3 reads TGTGCCTGGAGTGGGGACAGCTTATACACTGAAGCTTTCTTT. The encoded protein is CAWSGDSLYTEAFF. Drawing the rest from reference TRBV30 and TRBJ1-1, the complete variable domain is SQTIHQWPATLVQPVGSPLSLECTVEGTSNPNLYWYRQAAGRGLQLLFYSVGIGQISSEVPQNLSASRPQDRQFILSSKKLLLSDSGFYLCAWSGDSLYTEAFFGQGTRLTVV.

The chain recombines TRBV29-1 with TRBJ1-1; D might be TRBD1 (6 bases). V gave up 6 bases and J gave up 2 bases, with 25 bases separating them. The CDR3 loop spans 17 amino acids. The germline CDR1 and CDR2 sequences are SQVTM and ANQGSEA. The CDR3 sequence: CSVLGGAGSGKNTEAFF. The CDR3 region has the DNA TGCAGCGTCCTGGGGGGGGCAGGGTCCGGGAAAAACACTGAAGCTTTCTTT.

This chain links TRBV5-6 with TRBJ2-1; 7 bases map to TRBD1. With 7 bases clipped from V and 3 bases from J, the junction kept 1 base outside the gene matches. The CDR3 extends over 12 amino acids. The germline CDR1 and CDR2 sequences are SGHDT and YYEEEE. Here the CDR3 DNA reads TGTGCCAGCCACAGGGGCTACAATGAGCAGTTCTTC. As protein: CASHRGYNEQFF. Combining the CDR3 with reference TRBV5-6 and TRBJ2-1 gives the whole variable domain DAGVTQSPTHLIKTRGQQVTLRCSPKSGHDTVSWYQQALGQGPQFIFQYYEEEERQRGNFPDRFSGHQFPNYSSELNVNALLLGDSALYLCASHRGYNEQFFGPGTRLTVL.

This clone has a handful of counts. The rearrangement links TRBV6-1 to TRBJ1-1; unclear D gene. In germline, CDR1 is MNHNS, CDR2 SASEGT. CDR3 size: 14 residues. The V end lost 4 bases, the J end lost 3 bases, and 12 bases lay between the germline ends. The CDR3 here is CASSAFPEDTEAFF. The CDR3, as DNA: TGTGCCAGCAGTGCCTTTCCGGAGGACACTGAAGCTTTCTTT.

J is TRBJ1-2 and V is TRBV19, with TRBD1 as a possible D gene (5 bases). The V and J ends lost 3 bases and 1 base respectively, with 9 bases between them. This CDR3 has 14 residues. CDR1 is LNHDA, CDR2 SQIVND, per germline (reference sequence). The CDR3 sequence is CASSIPGINYGYTF. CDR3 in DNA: TGTGCCAGTAGTATCCCAGGGATTAACTATGGCTACACCTTC.

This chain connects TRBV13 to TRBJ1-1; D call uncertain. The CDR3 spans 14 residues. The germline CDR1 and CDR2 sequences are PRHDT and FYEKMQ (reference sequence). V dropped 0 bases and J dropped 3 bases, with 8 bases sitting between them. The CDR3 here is CASSLGIGYTEAFF. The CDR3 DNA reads TGTGCCAGCAGCTTAGGTATCGGGTACACTGAAGCTTTCTTT. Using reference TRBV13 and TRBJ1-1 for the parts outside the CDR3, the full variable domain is AAGVIQSPRHLIKEKRETATLKCYPIPRHDTVYWYQQGPGQDPQFLISFYEKMQSDKGSIPDRFSAQQFSDYHSELNMSSLELGDSALYFCASSLGIGYTEAFFGQGTRLTVV.

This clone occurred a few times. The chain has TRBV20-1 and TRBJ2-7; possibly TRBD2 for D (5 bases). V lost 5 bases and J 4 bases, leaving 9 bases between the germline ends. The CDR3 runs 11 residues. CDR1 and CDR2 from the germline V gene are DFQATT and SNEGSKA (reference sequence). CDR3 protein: CSAEGTYEQYF. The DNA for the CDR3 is TGCAGTGCTGAGGGAACATACGAGCAGTACTTC.

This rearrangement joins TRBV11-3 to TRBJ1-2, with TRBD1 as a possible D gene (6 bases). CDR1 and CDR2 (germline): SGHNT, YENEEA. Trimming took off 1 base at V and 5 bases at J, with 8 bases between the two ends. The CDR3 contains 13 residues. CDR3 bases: TGTGCCAGCAGCTTAGCAAGGGGGTATGGCTACACCTTC. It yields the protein CASSLARGYGYTF.

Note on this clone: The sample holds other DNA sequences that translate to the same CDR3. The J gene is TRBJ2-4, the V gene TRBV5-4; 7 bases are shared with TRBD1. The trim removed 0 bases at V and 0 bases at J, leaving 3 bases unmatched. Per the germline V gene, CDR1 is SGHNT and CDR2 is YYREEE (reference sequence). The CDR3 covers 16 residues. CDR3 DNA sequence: TGTGCCAGCAGCTTGGGGGACAGTCTAGCCAAAAACATTCAGTACTTC. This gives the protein CASSLGDSLAKNIQYF.

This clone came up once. CDR3 residues: CSVDSGFTDTQYF. In nucleotides, the CDR3 is TGCAGCGTTGATTCAGGGTTCACAGATACGCAGTATTTT. The J gene is TRBJ2-3, the V gene TRBV29-1; D may be TRBD1 (5 bases). V dropped 3 bases and J dropped 2 bases, with 9 bases sitting between them. The CDR3 consists of 13 residues. The germline CDR1 and CDR2 sequences are SQVTM and ANQGSEA.

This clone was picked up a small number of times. CDR3 sequence reads: CASSHLGGSYEQYF. CDR3 sequence (DNA): TGCGCCAGCAGCCACTTGGGGGGCTCCTACGAGCAGTACTTC. J is TRBJ2-7 and V is TRBV4-1, with a possible D match to TRBD2 (6 bases). The CDR3 is 14 amino acids. Germline V gene sequence: CDR1 MGHRA, CDR2 YSYEKL. The V gene lost 3 bases and the J gene lost 0 bases, with 9 bases spanning the gap.

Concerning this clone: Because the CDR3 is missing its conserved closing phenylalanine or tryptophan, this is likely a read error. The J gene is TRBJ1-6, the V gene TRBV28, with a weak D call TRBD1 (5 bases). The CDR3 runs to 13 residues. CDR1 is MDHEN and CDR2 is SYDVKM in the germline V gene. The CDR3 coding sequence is TGTGTCAGCAATGGCGGGGCGTCTTCACCCCTCCACCTT. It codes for CVSNGGASSPLHL.

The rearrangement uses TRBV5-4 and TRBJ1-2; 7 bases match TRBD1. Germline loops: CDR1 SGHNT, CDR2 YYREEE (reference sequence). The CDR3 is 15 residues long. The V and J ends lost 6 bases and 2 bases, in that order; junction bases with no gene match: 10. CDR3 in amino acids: CASTGNRGGNYGYTF. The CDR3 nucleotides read TGTGCCAGCACCGGTAACAGGGGAGGAAACTATGGCTACACCTTC.

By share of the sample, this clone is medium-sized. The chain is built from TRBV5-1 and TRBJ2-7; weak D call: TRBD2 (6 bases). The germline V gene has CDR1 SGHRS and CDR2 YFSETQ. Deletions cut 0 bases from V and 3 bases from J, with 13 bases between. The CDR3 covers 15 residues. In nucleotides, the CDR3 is TGCGCCAGCAGCTTGGTTTCCTTCGGGAGCTACGAGCAGTACTTC. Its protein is CASSLVSFGSYEQYF. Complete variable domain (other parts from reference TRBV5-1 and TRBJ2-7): KAGVTQTPRYLIKTRGQQVTLSCSPISGHRSVSWYQQTPGQGLQFLFEYFSETQRNKGNFPGRFSGRQFSNSRSEMNVSTLELGDSALYLCASSLVSFGSYEQYFGPGTRLTVT.

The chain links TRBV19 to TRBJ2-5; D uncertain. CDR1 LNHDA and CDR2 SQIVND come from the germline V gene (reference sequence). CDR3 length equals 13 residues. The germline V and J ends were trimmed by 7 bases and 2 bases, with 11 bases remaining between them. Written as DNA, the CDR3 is TGTGCCAGTAATGCAGGTCTACAAGAGACCCAGTACTTC. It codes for CASNAGLQETQYF.